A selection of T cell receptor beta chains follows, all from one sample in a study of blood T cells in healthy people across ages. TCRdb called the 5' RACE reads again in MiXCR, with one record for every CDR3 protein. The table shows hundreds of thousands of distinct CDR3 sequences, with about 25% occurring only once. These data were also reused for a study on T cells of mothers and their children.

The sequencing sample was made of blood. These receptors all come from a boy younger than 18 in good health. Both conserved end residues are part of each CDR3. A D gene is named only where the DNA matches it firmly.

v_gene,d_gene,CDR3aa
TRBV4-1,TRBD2,CASSQVQSGGLQETQYF
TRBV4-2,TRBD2,CASSQEREGSYEQYF
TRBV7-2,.,CASSLGSLRGYTF
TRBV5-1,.,CASSPIGYGYTF
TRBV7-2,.,CASSLGGTIYF
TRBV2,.,CASSDIQPYNEQFF
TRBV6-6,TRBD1,CASSYDEGASQPQHF
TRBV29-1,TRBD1,CSVLQGANEKLFF
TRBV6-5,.,CASSYSLSVDLDNEQFF
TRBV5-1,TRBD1,CASSYSGTETYEQYF
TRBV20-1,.,CSAREADYYEQYF
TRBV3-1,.,CASSPDGSSHEQYF
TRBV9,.,CASSVGNTQETQYF
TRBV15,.,CATSREQRRGQVEQYF
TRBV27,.,CASSLSSGGYYEQYF
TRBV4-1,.,CASSLWGGRGPTDTQYF
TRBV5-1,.,CASSLVLASAEQYF
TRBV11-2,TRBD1,CASSLGGTGGYEQYF
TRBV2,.,CASSGTIYNEQFF
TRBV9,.,CASSDGQKEDYGYTF
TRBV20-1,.,CSARDQRQAKNIQYF
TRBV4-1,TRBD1,CASSQFTTGTGGTEAFF
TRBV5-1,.,CASSLTYGETQYF
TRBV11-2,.,CASSPSRDEQFF
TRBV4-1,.,CASSPTDTTHSYEQYF
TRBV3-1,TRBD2,CAISQDRLAGSTDTQYF
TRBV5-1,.,CASSLATNNEKLFF
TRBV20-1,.,CSAWPPEGYEQYF
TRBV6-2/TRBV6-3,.,CASSPVSGFHSGANVLTF
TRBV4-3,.,CASSQVTGTEKLFF
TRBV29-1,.,CSVDSGHSYEQYF
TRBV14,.,CASSQEVGGALDEQYF
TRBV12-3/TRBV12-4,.,CASSRDISTYEQYF
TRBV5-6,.,CASSLGQMVQFF
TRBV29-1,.,CSVGRPQETQYF
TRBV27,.,CASSLVLRNTEAFF
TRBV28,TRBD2,CASSFPTSGRVSSYNEQFF
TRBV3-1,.,CASSPAGRNQETQYF
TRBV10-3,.,CASGTLTDRYEQYF
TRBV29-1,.,CSVAGNYGYTF
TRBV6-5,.,CASGAGGDEKLFF
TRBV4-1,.,CASSHLVTVAKNIQYF